The T cell receptor beta chain under discussion was sequenced for a study of tumor-infiltrating lymphocytes in glioblastoma multiforme. Note on this clonotype: An end of the junction differs from the germline gene, which may be a read error.

TCR beta libraries were built from RNA through three nested multiplex PCR rounds using modified ARM-PCR. A C-beta primer primed TCRB cDNA from 0.45 to 0.5 ug RNA. No unique molecular identifiers were described for these TCRB libraries. MiXCR, applied by TCRdb to the multiplex PCR reads, yields one record per CDR3 protein. The sample has around 10,000 distinct CDR3 sequences; less than 75% are singletons. The CDR3 has 16 residues. Germline V gives CDR1 LGHNA, CDR2 YNFKEQ. Material for sequencing was brain tumor tissue. This clonotype was obtained from a male donor with glioblastoma. The chain combines TRBV4-2 with TRBJ2-7; TRBD2 aligns across 7 bases. The CDR3 here is CVSSQDLGSSGYEHYF. The CDR3 DNA reads as TGTGTCAGCAGCCAAGATCTTGGGTCTAGCGGCTACGAGCACTACTTC.